These T cell receptor beta chains were read from a single sample in a study of T cells after yellow fever vaccination. TCRdb recomputed calls from the 5' RACE reads with MiXCR, one row per CDR3 protein. The sample lists some 260,000 distinct CDR3 sequences; about 5.2% were seen once. The sample was CD4+ T cells sorted from PBMCs, taken on the day of the yellow fever booster vaccination. These receptors all stem from a man aged 18-30 years who received the YFV17D yellow fever vaccine. The CDR3 runs from the conserved cysteine through the conserved F or W. The D gene is left open where the match is weak. The size of a clone is reported for some rows only, either as once, few or many, or as a class for expanded clones.

TGTGCCAGCAGACGACAGGGGGCTAACGAGCAGTACTTC CASRRQGANEQYF TRBJ2-7 TRBV6-5 TRBD1 many
TGTGCCAGCAGGCTTACCCGGGAGGTCCGGATCAATGAGCAGTTCTTC CASRLTREVRINEQFF TRBJ2-1 TRBV7-8 TRBD2 NA
TGTGCCAGCAGTGTTGGTAGGGACACTGAAGCTTTCTTT CASSVGRDTEAFF TRBJ1-1 TRBV2 NA few
TGTGCCACCAGCCGTGAGATGGGGACCGATGGCTACACCTTC CATSREMGTDGYTF TRBJ1-2 TRBV10-3 NA NA
TGTGCCAGCAGCCCCGGAACCGGAGGCACCGGGGAGCTGTTTTTT CASSPGTGGTGELFF TRBJ2-2 TRBV7-3 NA NA
TGTGCCAGCTCACCGGTCTTAGACAAGAGTGGCGAGACCCAGTACTTC CASSPVLDKSGETQYF TRBJ2-5 TRBV18 NA NA
TGTGCCAGCAGCACCGAAGTGGGGGGCACTGAAGCTTTCTTT CASSTEVGGTEAFF TRBJ1-1 TRBV6-1 NA NA
TGTGCCAGCAGTATGAGACTTACCCCGGCGGATGAGCAGTTCTTC CASSMRLTPADEQFF TRBJ2-1 TRBV25-1 NA many
TGTGCCAGCAGCGGATCTAGCGGGGGGGTGGAGAATGAGCAGTTCTTC CASSGSSGGVENEQFF TRBJ2-1 TRBV7-3 TRBD2 many
TGCAGCGGGGGCTCCGACTACGAGCAGTACTTC CSGGSDYEQYF TRBJ2-7 TRBV29-1 NA many
TGTGCCAGCAGTTTAAACGGGGAAAAACTGTTTTTT CASSLNGEKLFF TRBJ1-4 TRBV12-3/TRBV12-4 NA many
TGTGCCAGCAGCCTCGGTCCGGGTAATTCACCCCTCCACTTT CASSLGPGNSPLHF TRBJ1-6 TRBV7-6 NA many
TGCGCCAGCAGCCTGACGGACAGGGTTGGCGAGCAGTACTTC CASSLTDRVGEQYF TRBJ2-7 TRBV5-1 TRBD1 NA
TGTGCCATCACAAGGGGACAGGGGGTTGGCTACACCTTC CAITRGQGVGYTF TRBJ1-2 TRBV10-3 TRBD1 few
TGCAGTGCCCGGCCGGGGATAATCTACACCTTC CSARPGIIYTF TRBJ1-2 TRBV20-1 NA NA
TGCGCCAGCAGGGGACAGGGGGCAATCTTCCAAGAGACCCAGTACTTC CASRGQGAIFQETQYF TRBJ2-5 TRBV5-1 TRBD1 NA
TGTGCCAGCAGCCGTGACAGTTTCGGCTACACCTTC CASSRDSFGYTF TRBJ1-2 TRBV7-9 NA many